The TCR beta chain described here comes from a study of response to subunit inactivated influenza vaccine. Germline loops: CDR1 SGHRS, CDR2 YFSETQ. CDR3 size: 15 residues. The V gene lost 4 bases and the J gene lost 3 bases, with 13 bases spanning the gap. In TCRdb, the RT-PCR reads were re-called with MiXCR into one record per CDR3 protein. The table lists fewer than 700,000 distinct CDR3 sequences, 10% to 15% of them singletons, with about 12% in the top ten. The V call is TRBV5-1, the J call TRBJ2-2, with TRBD2 as a possible D gene (6 bases). Sequenced here: PBMCs from blood, sampled 40 to 50 days after vaccination. The source is a man aged 50 to 60 who received an inactivated influenza vaccine. CDR3 sequence (DNA): TGCGCCAGCAGCACGCGGGATGCAGACACCGGGGAGCTGTTTTTT. Amino acid sequence: CASSTRDADTGELFF.